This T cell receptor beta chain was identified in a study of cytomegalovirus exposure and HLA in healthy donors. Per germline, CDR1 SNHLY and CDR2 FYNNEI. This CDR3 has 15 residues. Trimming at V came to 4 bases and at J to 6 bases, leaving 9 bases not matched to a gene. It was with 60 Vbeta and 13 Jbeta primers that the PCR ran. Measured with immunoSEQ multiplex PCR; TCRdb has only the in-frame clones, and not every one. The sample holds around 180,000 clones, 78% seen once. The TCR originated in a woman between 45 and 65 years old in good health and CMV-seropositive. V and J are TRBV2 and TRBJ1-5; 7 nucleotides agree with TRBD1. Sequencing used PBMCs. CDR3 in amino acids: CASSGQGGVGQPQHF. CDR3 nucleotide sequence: TGTGCCAGCAGTGGGCAGGGGGGAGTCGGTCAGCCCCAGCATTTT.